A single sample is the source of the 25 T cell receptor beta chains below, sequenced in a study of shared clonotypes between healthy human individuals. Only CD45RO-negative cells positively selected for CCR7 counted as naive CD8 cells, so terminally differentiated effector memory CD45RA+ cells were excluded. The method was immunoSEQ multiplex PCR; TCRdb's version includes in-frame clones alone and lacks a portion of them. Among about 2.2 million clones listed, 93% were seen once. The sequencing sample was made of naive CD8+ T cells from PBMCs. The origin of the receptors is a man between 18 and 35 years old in good health. Some clones in this sample may be carry-over from other donors' samples.

The genes are TRBV28 and TRBJ2-2; possibly TRBD1 for D (5 bases). The CDR3 is made up of 15 amino acids. CDR1 and CDR2 from the germline V gene are MDHEN and SYDVKM. V lost 6 bases, J lost 1 base, and 12 bases lay in between. The CDR3 region has the DNA TGTGCCAGCAGCCACGCAGGGATGAACACCGGGGAGCTGTTTTTT. It codes for CASSHAGMNTGELFF.

The chain couples TRBV9 to TRBJ2-1; D is possibly TRBD1 (5 bases). CDR1 and CDR2 from the germline V gene are SGDLS and YYNGEE. This CDR3 region has 15 residues. The germline V and J ends were trimmed by 4 bases and 9 bases, with 20 bases remaining between them. CDR3 loop: CASSPPRAHIGEQFF. The CDR3 nucleotides read TGTGCCAGCAGCCCCCCCAGGGCCCATATAGGTGAGCAGTTCTTC.

The sample holds one count of this clone. The chain uses TRBV4-1 and TRBJ2-7, with a possible D match to TRBD1 (5 bases). This CDR3 has 17 residues. V was shortened by 1 base and J by 6 bases, with 22 bases between the two germline ends. CDR1 is MGHRA, CDR2 YSYEKL, per germline. The CDR3 DNA is TGCGCCAGCAGCCAAGGGCGCAGGGTAGTTAATCTGGGCGAGCAGTACTTC. This translates into CASSQGRRVVNLGEQYF.

This clone was found once. V gene TRBV5-4 combines with J gene TRBJ2-3; weak D call: TRBD2 (5 bases). Trimming shortened V by 2 bases and J by 3 bases, and 10 bases separated the two germline ends. Germline V gives CDR1 SGHNT, CDR2 YYREEE (reference sequence). The CDR3 totals 14 residues. This CDR3 is CASSFRGLTDTQYF. The CDR3 coding sequence is TGTGCCAGCAGCTTCCGGGGTTTGACAGATACGCAGTATTTT.

This clone was recorded only once. V and J are TRBV9 and TRBJ2-7, with 9 bases fitting TRBD1. J was trimmed by 7 bases and V by 3 bases; bases with no gene match: 11. The CDR3 loop spans 15 amino acids. Per germline, CDR1 SGDLS and CDR2 YYNGEE. The CDR3 DNA follows: TGTGCCAGCAGCGAGGCCGGGACAGGGTCCTTGGAGCAGTACTTC. Protein: CASSEAGTGSLEQYF.

The chain is built from TRBV7-9 and TRBJ2-7, with 11 bases aligning to TRBD2. Germline assignment: CDR1 SEHNR and CDR2 FQNEAQ (reference sequence). The trim removed 7 bases at V and 5 bases at J, leaving 13 bases unmatched. The CDR3 contains 16 residues. The CDR3 DNA is TGTGCCAGCATTACGCGGACCACTAGCGGGAGTGACGAGCAGTACTTC. Amino acids: CASITRTTSGSDEQYF.

The gene calls are TRBV27 and TRBJ2-7, with D possibly TRBD1 on 5 matching bases. Between the trimmed V and J ends, which lost 3 bases and 3 bases, there was a span of 18 bases. CDR1 is MNHEY and CDR2 is SMNVEV in the germline V gene (reference sequence). The CDR3 has 16 amino acids. The CDR3 is CASSLSGFGMYYEQYF. The CDR3 DNA reads as TGTGCCAGCAGTTTGTCAGGGTTTGGAATGTACTACGAGCAGTACTTC.

V is TRBV4-2 and J is TRBJ2-2, with 7 bases that match TRBD1. After removal of 0 bases from V and 0 bases from J, the junction contained 13 bases not matched to a gene. The germline V gene has CDR1 LGHNA and CDR2 YNFKEQ. The CDR3 has 20 residues. The CDR3 nucleotides are TGTGCCAGCAGCCAAGAATGGACAGGATCCTTTTCCGCGAACACCGGGGAGCTGTTTTTT. It yields the protein CASSQEWTGSFSANTGELFF.

Here the CDR3 DNA reads TGTGCCAGCAGACCGGGACAGGGGAATCAGCCCCAGCATTTT. Translating it yields CASRPGQGNQPQHF. This rearrangement joins TRBV2 to TRBJ1-5; 10 nucleotides align to TRBD1. Germline V gene data show CDR1 as SNHLY and CDR2 as FYNNEI. This CDR3 has 14 residues. With 6 bases clipped from V and 4 bases from J, the junction kept 3 bases outside the gene matches.

For the CDR3, the DNA is TGTGCCAGCAGTTATGGGGCCTCGACCGGGGAGCTGTTTTTT. Its protein product is CASSYGASTGELFF. The chain couples TRBV28 to TRBJ2-2, with a weak D call TRBD1 (5 bases). The V end was cut by 4 bases, the J end by 5 bases, with 11 bases between. Germline V gives CDR1 MDHEN, CDR2 SYDVKM. The CDR3 is 14 amino acids. Full variable domain (remainder filled in from reference TRBV28 and TRBJ2-2): DVKVTQSSRYLVKRTGEKVFLECVQDMDHENMFWYRQDPGLGLRLIYFSYDVKMKEKGDIPEGYSVSREKKERFSLILESASTNQTSMYLCASSYGASTGELFFGEGSRLTVL.

Turning to this clone: The junction departs from the called germline gene at one end, perhaps through a read error. V usage is TRBV29-1 and J usage is TRBJ1-2; D not resolved. The CDR3 spans 11 residues. Germline values: CDR1 SQVTM, CDR2 ANQGSEA. CDR3 loop: CSVDLVAESPF. CDR3 coding DNA: TGCAGCGTTGATCTGGTCGCTGAGTCCCCCTTC.

The chain uses TRBV12-2 and TRBJ2-3; TRBD2 is the table's D call and was not checked against the DNA. TRBV12-2 is a pseudogene. CDR3 length: 12 amino acids. The CDR3 loop reads CASRAYSDTQYF. In DNA form, the CDR3 reads TGTGCAAGTCGCGCGTACTCAGATACGCAGTATTTT.

The CDR3 region is CASSHPWTGYNEQFF. The CDR3 DNA follows: TGTGCCAGCAGCCACCCTTGGACAGGCTACAATGAGCAGTTCTTC. The gene calls are TRBV14 and TRBJ2-1; 7 bases are a match to TRBD1. The J segment lost 3 bases and the V segment lost 3 bases, leaving 5 bases of the junction unmatched. CDR3 length equals 15 residues. CDR1 SGHDN and CDR2 FVKESK come from the germline V gene.

The chain employs TRBV6-1 and TRBJ2-7; a weak D match, TRBD1 (6 bases). Per germline, CDR1 MNHNS and CDR2 SASEGT. Trimming shortened V by 1 base and J by 6 bases, and 16 bases separated the two germline ends. This CDR3 comprises 15 residues. The CDR3: CASSEGVRGVVEQYF. The CDR3 DNA reads TGTGCCAGCAGTGAAGGTGTCAGGGGAGTTGTCGAGCAGTACTTC.

The chain couples TRBV6-5 to TRBJ2-7; weak D call: TRBD2 (5 bases). V gave up 2 bases and J gave up 2 bases, with 10 bases separating them. Germline V gene sequence: CDR1 MNHEY, CDR2 SVGAGI. The CDR3 is made up of 14 amino acids. CDR3 coding DNA: TGTGCCAGCAGTTACGAGGGCAGCCCCTACGAGCAGTACTTC. Its protein product is CASSYEGSPYEQYF.

The chain employs TRBV27 and TRBJ1-5; D is undetermined. V was clipped by 5 bases and J by 1 base, with 9 bases between them. The V gene's germline CDR1 is MNHEY and CDR2 SMNVEV (reference sequence). This CDR3 is built from 14 residues. The DNA of the CDR3 is TGTGCCAGCAGTGGTAGTTGGAGCAATCAGCCCCAGCATTTT. Residues: CASSGSWSNQPQHF.

The chain couples TRBV27 to TRBJ2-7, with 7 bases matching TRBD1. The CDR3 is 12 amino acids. The V gene end was trimmed by 6 bases and the J gene end by 4 bases; junction bases not matched to a gene: 3. The germline CDR1 and CDR2 sequences are MNHEY and SMNVEV (reference sequence). The CDR3 sequence is CASRDRWYEQYF. The DNA for the CDR3 is TGTGCCAGCAGGGACAGGTGGTACGAGCAGTACTTC.

This clone was found once. This chain joins TRBV7-9 and TRBJ2-7; TRBD1 matches at 7 bases. The J segment lost 0 bases and the V segment lost 0 bases, leaving 8 bases of the junction unmatched. The CDR3 is 17 residues long. Germline V gene sequence: CDR1 SEHNR, CDR2 FQNEAQ (reference sequence). CDR3 protein: CASSLAPTGANSYEQYF. Written as DNA, the CDR3 is TGTGCCAGCAGCTTAGCCCCAACAGGGGCCAACTCCTACGAGCAGTACTTC.

The chain has TRBV19 and TRBJ1-1; maybe TRBD1 (5 bases). Looked up from germline, CDR1 is LNHDA and CDR2 is SQIVND (reference sequence). This CDR3 comprises 12 residues. Trimming shortened V by 3 bases and J by 8 bases, and 10 bases separated the two germline ends. CDR3 region: CASSMDKVEAFF. CDR3 bases: TGTGCCAGTAGTATGGACAAAGTCGAAGCTTTCTTT. Combining the CDR3 with reference TRBV19 and TRBJ1-1 gives the whole variable domain DGGITQSPKYLFRKEGQNVTLSCEQNLNHDAMYWYRQDPGQGLRLIYYSQIVNDFQKGDIAEGYSVSREKKESFPLTVTSAQKNPTAFYLCASSMDKVEAFFGQGTRLTVV.

V usage is TRBV7-3 and J usage is TRBJ2-2, with D unresolved. The CDR3 contains 16 residues. CDR1 SGHTA and CDR2 FQGTGA come from the germline V gene. V gave up 2 bases and J gave up 6 bases, with 16 bases separating them. The CDR3 here is CASSLYGSSMSGELFF. Here the CDR3 DNA reads TGTGCCAGCAGCTTATATGGATCAAGTATGTCCGGGGAGCTGTTTTTT.

The V gene is TRBV4-3, the J gene TRBJ2-1; TRBD2 agrees at 9 bases. Germline CDR1 is LGHNA and CDR2 is YSLEER. V gave up 6 bases and J gave up 4 bases; unmatched junction bases: 13. The CDR3 spans 17 residues. CDR3 sequence reads: CASSRTRGGALYNEQFF. DNA for the CDR3: TGCGCCAGCAGTCGCACTCGCGGGGGGGCCCTTTACAATGAGCAGTTCTTC.

The chain has TRBV28 and TRBJ2-1; D might be TRBD1 (5 bases). CDR1 and CDR2 (germline): MDHEN, SYDVKM. The V gene lost 8 bases and the J gene lost 0 bases, with 20 bases spanning the gap. The CDR3 has 17 amino acids. Written as DNA, the CDR3 is TGTGCCAGCGGTCCATTCTTCAGGGCTAGCTCCTACAATGAGCAGTTCTTC. Translated: CASGPFFRASSYNEQFF.

This chain uses TRBV4-1 with TRBJ2-1; 8 bases match TRBD2. CDR1 MGHRA and CDR2 YSYEKL come from the germline V gene. The V gene end was trimmed by 4 bases and the J gene end by 0 bases; junction bases not matched to a gene: 8. This CDR3 comprises 17 residues. The CDR3 region is CASSRKSGSGSYNEQFF. The DNA of the CDR3 is TGCGCCAGCAGCCGAAAGAGCGGGAGTGGCTCCTACAATGAGCAGTTCTTC.

The V call is TRBV5-1, the J call TRBJ1-3; possibly TRBD1 for D (6 bases). V was shortened by 5 bases and J by 7 bases, with 16 bases between the two germline ends. This CDR3 is 14 amino acids long. Germline V gives CDR1 SGHRS, CDR2 YFSETQ. The CDR3 coding sequence is TGCGCCAGCAGTCTGGACAGAGCCTTTAACACCATATATTTT. It is translated as CASSLDRAFNTIYF.

The chain links TRBV6-1 to TRBJ2-2; no definite D call. Germline V gives CDR1 MNHNS, CDR2 SASEGT. The CDR3 runs 10 residues. V was pared by 4 bases and J by 7 bases, with 1 base between. CDR3 bases: TGTGCCAGCAGTGTCGGGGAGCTGTTTTTT. This sequence encodes CASSVGELFF.